This T cell receptor (beta chain) was recorded in a study of cytomegalovirus exposure and HLA in healthy donors. This clone was recorded a few times. The antigen is not known. Trimming took 4 bases from V and 3 from J, leaving 15 bases between them. CDR3 size: 15 residues. CDR1 and CDR2 from the germline V gene are GTSNPN and SVGIG (reference sequence). A multiplex PCR was run with 60 Vbeta primers and 13 Jbeta primers. Libraries were prepared by immunoSEQ multiplex PCR; TCRdb keeps only in-frame clonotypes and omits some of them. This sample yields 150,000 to 200,000 clones, of which about 9.4% are seen a single time; roughly 1.3% belongs to the top ten. Broader study findings: HLA allele associations emerged for under 20,000 TCR beta sequences in a later analysis, at 0.05 false discovery rate. Per published reports, the classifier diagnosed cytomegalovirus status with high specificity and sensitivity.

The specimen was PBMCs. The chain is built from TRBV30 and TRBJ2-2; D not resolved. The sequence was obtained from a woman aged 25-40 years in good health and CMV-seropositive. The DNA of the CDR3 is TGTGCCTGGAATAAGGCGAGGATAGACACCGGGGAGCTGTTTTTT. It codes for CAWNKARIDTGELFF.